These 17 T cell receptor beta chains originate from one sample sequenced in a study of blood T cell repertoires in COVID-19. The assay was immunoSEQ multiplex PCR, and TCRdb's table has in-frame clones only and misses some. Of over 70,000 clones detected, roughly 88% appear once; the ten largest clones hold almost 7%. Sequenced sample: peripheral blood. The receptors shown here come from a woman aged 80 or older with acute or convalescent COVID-19.

DNA of the CDR3: TGTGCCAGCAGCCTCCAACAGGGGGCGATGTCTGGAGCTTTCTTT. Its translation: CASSLQQGAMSGAFF. The chain joins TRBV7-9 to TRBJ1-1; 9 bases fit TRBD1. Trimming cost V 5 bases and J 10 bases; bases outside gene matches: 14. Germline V gene lookup returns CDR1 SEHNR and CDR2 FQNEAQ (reference sequence). CDR3 length: 15 amino acids. The whole variable domain, filled in from reference TRBV7-9 and TRBJ1-1, reads DTGVSQNPRHKITKRGQNVTFRCDPISEHNRLYWYRQTLGQGPEFLTYFQNEAQLEKSRLLSDRFSAERPKGSFSTLEIQRTEQGDSAMYLCASSLQQGAMSGAFFGQGTRLTVV.

V is TRBV5-1 and J is TRBJ2-5; 8 nucleotides align to TRBD2. Looked up from germline, CDR1 is SGHRS and CDR2 is YFSETQ. The CDR3 runs to 15 residues. V gave up 5 bases and J gave up 3 bases; unmatched junction bases: 9. CDR3 coding DNA: TGCGCCAGCAGTGATTCTCTAGCGGGCAAAGAGACCCAGTACTTC. It specifies CASSDSLAGKETQYF.

The V call is TRBV30, the J call TRBJ2-2; maybe TRBD2 (5 bases). CDR1 GTSNPN and CDR2 SVGIG come from the germline V gene (reference sequence). With 3 bases removed from V and 2 bases from J, the gap between germline ends came to 13 bases. CDR3 length: 15 residues. This CDR3 is CAWRRADDNTGELFF. The CDR3 region has the DNA TGTGCCTGGAGGAGGGCTGACGATAACACCGGGGAGCTGTTTTTT. The full variable domain, completed using reference TRBV30 and TRBJ2-2, is SQTIHQWPATLVQPVGSPLSLECTVEGTSNPNLYWYRQAAGRGLQLLFYSVGIGQISSEVPQNLSASRPQDRQFILSSKKLLLSDSGFYLCAWRRADDNTGELFFGEGSRLTVL.

The chain couples TRBV5-4 to TRBJ2-1; 8 nucleotides match TRBD2. Germline V CDR1 and CDR2: SGHNT, YYREEE (reference sequence). The CDR3 length is 16 residues. The junction had 11 bases not matched to a gene; V was cut back by 4 bases and J by 5 bases. The CDR3 DNA reads as TGTGCCAGCAGCCCTCCAAAAAAGCGGGGGCACAATGAGCAGTTCTTC. Residues: CASSPPKKRGHNEQFF.

The chain links TRBV19 to TRBJ2-2; the match to TRBD2 covers 14 bases. The CDR3 runs 18 residues. The germline V gene encodes CDR1 LNHDA and CDR2 SQIVND (reference sequence). J was trimmed by 2 bases and V by 3 bases; bases with no gene match: 5. The DNA of the CDR3 is TGTGCCAGTAGTATTATCGGACTAGCGGGAGGTAACACCGGGGAGCTGTTTTTT. Residues: CASSIIGLAGGNTGELFF.

The chain combines TRBV29-1 with TRBJ1-2; no clear D. Looked up from germline, CDR1 is SQVTM and CDR2 is ANQGSEA. V was trimmed by 6 bases and J by 4 bases, leaving 6 bases between them. The CDR3 runs 10 residues. CDR3 protein: CSVRGYGYTF. The CDR3, as DNA: TGCAGCGTGCGAGGCTATGGCTACACCTTC. Using reference TRBV29-1 and TRBJ1-2 for the parts outside the CDR3, the full variable domain is SAVISQKPSRDICQRGTSLTIQCQVDSQVTMMFWYRQQPGQSLTLIATANQGSEATYESGFVIDKFPISRPNLTFSTLTVSNMSPEDSSIYLCSVRGYGYTFGSGTRLTVV.

The chain joins TRBV19 to TRBJ1-1; D gene uncertain. This CDR3 spans 13 amino acids. Trimming stripped 3 bases from V and 3 bases from J, with 8 bases between. CDR1 is LNHDA, CDR2 SQIVND, per germline (reference sequence). In nucleotides, the CDR3 is TGTGCCAGTAGTATCGGGAGCTACACTGAAGCTTTCTTT. It is translated as CASSIGSYTEAFF.

The CDR3 DNA follows: TGTGCCAGCACCCTGGGACAGGGGAACACTGAAGCTTTCTTT. This codes for CASTLGQGNTEAFF. The chain carries TRBV7-2 and TRBJ1-1, with 9 bases aligning to TRBD1. There are 14 residues in the CDR3. V was clipped by 7 bases and J by 1 base; unmatched bases: 4. Germline lookup yields CDR1 SGHTA and CDR2 FQGNSA.

The chain recombines TRBV3-1 (or the pseudogene TRBV3-2) with TRBJ2-5; D is perhaps TRBD2 (6 bases). Trimming pared 1 base from V and 7 bases from J, leaving 16 bases between. The CDR3 spans 15 residues. CDR1 and CDR2 (germline): LGHDT, YNNKEL (reference sequence). The CDR3 protein is CASSQVRVVGGTQYF. CDR3 DNA sequence: TGTGCCAGCAGCCAAGTCAGGGTAGTCGGGGGGACCCAGTACTTC.

CDR3 protein: CASRTGANNQPQHF. The CDR3 region has the DNA TGTGCCAGCAGGACAGGGGCGAACAATCAGCCCCAGCATTTT. V is TRBV6-5 and J is TRBJ1-5; the match to TRBD1 covers 8 bases. Germline-derived CDR1 and CDR2 are MNHEY and SVGAGI. The CDR3 totals 14 residues. The junction had 4 bases not matched to a gene; V was cut back by 6 bases and J by 3 bases.

This chain joins TRBV19 and TRBJ1-3; the match to TRBD1 covers 7 bases. Trimming at V came to 4 bases and at J to 1 base, leaving 13 bases not matched to a gene. CDR3 length: 18 residues. CDR1 and CDR2 (germline): LNHDA, SQIVND (reference sequence). The CDR3 region has the DNA TGTGCCAGTAGTAATTCGGTGATCAGGGGGTCTTCTGGAAACACCATATATTTT. Translating gives CASSNSVIRGSSGNTIYF.

This chain links TRBV6-2 or TRBV6-3 with TRBJ2-3, with D possibly being TRBD1 (5 bases). With 5 bases removed from V and 0 bases from J, the gap between germline ends came to 12 bases. Looked up from germline, CDR1 is MNHEY and CDR2 is SVGEGT. CDR3 length: 15 amino acids. CDR3 sequence (DNA): TGTGCCAGCAGTCGACAGACCCTAAGCACAGATACGCAGTATTTT. Protein: CASSRQTLSTDTQYF.

This clone was recorded only once. The chain has TRBV7-2 and TRBJ2-5, with TRBD2 matching 9 bases. V lost 1 base to trimming and J lost 2 bases; unmatched junction nucleotides: 5. There are 16 residues in the CDR3. In germline, CDR1 is SGHTA, CDR2 FQGNSA. The CDR3 sequence: CASSLGSGGPQETQYF. CDR3 DNA: TGTGCCAGCAGCTTAGGTAGCGGGGGCCCACAAGAGACCCAGTACTTC.

The rearrangement joins TRBV5-1 to TRBJ2-4, with 10 bases fitting TRBD2. This CDR3 is built from 17 residues. J was trimmed by 6 bases and V by 0 bases; bases with no gene match: 9. Germline loops: CDR1 SGHRS, CDR2 YFSETQ. The CDR3 spells CASSLVASGGRANIQYF. The CDR3 bases are TGCGCCAGCAGCTTGGTGGCTAGCGGGGGCCGGGCAAACATTCAGTACTTC.

Here the CDR3 DNA reads TGTGCCAGCAGCCCTAGGACAGACAGAGGGGAGCTGTTTTTT. Translated: CASSPRTDRGELFF. The J gene is TRBJ2-2, the V gene TRBV5-5, with D maybe TRBD1 (6 bases). Germline V gene data show CDR1 as SGHKS and CDR2 as YYEKEE (reference sequence). V was clipped by 4 bases and J by 8 bases, with 15 bases between them. This CDR3 spans 14 amino acids.

The chain joins TRBV11-2 to TRBJ2-5, with D uncertain. The V gene lost 1 base and the J gene lost 5 bases, with 5 bases spanning the gap. There are 12 residues in the CDR3. Germline V gives CDR1 SGHAT, CDR2 FQNNGV. The CDR3 sequence is CASSLVSETQYF. DNA of the CDR3: TGTGCCAGCAGCTTAGTATCGGAGACCCAGTACTTC.

The genes are TRBV7-8 and TRBJ1-2; TRBD1 aligns across 7 bases. V lost 2 bases and J lost 4; bases outside the gene matches: 10. Germline V CDR1 and CDR2: SGHVS, FQNEAQ. The CDR3 loop spans 16 amino acids. CDR3 in DNA: TGTGCCAGCAGCTTACTCACCGGGACAGCATCCTATGGCTACACCTTC. As protein: CASSLLTGTASYGYTF.